Listed below are T cell receptor beta chains from one sample, sequenced in a study of shared T cell receptors in the human thymus. The method was immunoSEQ multiplex PCR; TCRdb's version includes in-frame clones alone and lacks a portion of them. The sample consists of about 500,000 clones, 75% to 80% of them appearing once. The same sample was also used in a study of human thymus T cells.

The sequencing input was thymocytes. These receptors all stem from a boy under three years old with a congenital heart defect. The CDR3 runs from the conserved cysteine through the conserved F or W. The D gene is left open where the match is weak. Some rows have no size entry. The others give once, few or many, or a class for an expanded clone.

>once|TRBJ2-7|TRBV27|TRBD2
TGTGCCAGCAGTTTCGTCGGGACTAGGCATCTCTACGAGCAGTACTTC
CASSFVGTRHLYEQYF
>.|TRBJ2-3|TRBV2|TRBD2
TGTGCCAGCAGGCATACTAGCGGGGGTAGCACAGATACGCAGTATTTT
CASRHTSGGSTDTQYF
>.|TRBJ2-1|TRBV4-1|TRBD2
TGCGCCAGCAGCCAAGATAGACCCCGGACTAGGGTTATGTACAATGAGCAGTTCTTC
CASSQDRPRTRVMYNEQFF
>.|TRBJ2-5|TRBV29-1|.
TGCAGCGTTCTCAGCGCCGGCCAAGAGACCCAGTACTTC
CSVLSAGQETQYF
>.|TRBJ2-1|TRBV2|TRBD2
TGTGCCAGCAGTGACGGACTAGCGGAATACAATGAGCAGTTCTTC
CASSDGLAEYNEQFF
>.|TRBJ1-1|TRBV30|.
TGTGCCTGGAGTCTGGGGGCGGCTGAAGCTTTCTTT
CAWSLGAAEAFF
>.|TRBJ2-7|TRBV30|.
TGTGCCTGGAGGGCAGAGACGGGAGCAATTGGCGAGCAGTACTTC
CAWRAETGAIGEQYF
>few|TRBJ2-5|TRBV18|.
TGTGCCAGCTCACCCCCCGTTGGCGGCTTACCCCAAGAGACCCAGTACTTC
CASSPPVGGLPQETQYF
>.|TRBJ1-1|TRBV7-9|.
TGTGCCAGCAGCCATATTCCTCTTATACCTAGAAGGATGAACACTGAAGCTTTCTTT
CASSHIPLIPRRMNTEAFF
>.|TRBJ2-1|TRBV5-1|TRBD1
TGCGCCAGCAGCGGGGGACAGGGGGTGGGAAATGAGCAGTTCTTC
CASSGGQGVGNEQFF
>.|TRBJ2-3|TRBV5-6|.
TGTGCCAGCAGCTTGGCCTTTAGCACAGATACGCAGTATTTT
CASSLAFSTDTQYF
>.|TRBJ2-1|TRBV5-4|TRBD1
TGTGCCAGCAGCTTGGCCAGGACAGGGGGCGCGAATGAGCAGTTCTTC
CASSLARTGGANEQFF
>once|TRBJ2-3|TRBV28|TRBD2
TGTGCCAGCAGTCCGAAGCGGGGGGGGCCGCAGTATTTT
CASSPKRGGPQYF
>.|TRBJ2-7|TRBV27|TRBD1
TGTGCCAGCAGTCCCGGGACAGGCTACGAGCAGTACTTC
CASSPGTGYEQYF
>.|TRBJ1-2|TRBV27|.
TGTGCCAGCAGTTTATCGCAGGGTCCCTATGGCTACACCTTC
CASSLSQGPYGYTF
>.|TRBJ2-7|TRBV5-8|TRBD2
TGTGCCAGCAGCTTGGCCGGGACTAGCGGGAGGGGTTCCTCCTACGAGCAGTACTTC
CASSLAGTSGRGSSYEQYF
>.|TRBJ1-3|TRBV4-1|.
TGCGCCAGCAGCCAACCACCTAAGGGGCCTAACTCTGGAAACACCATATATTTT
CASSQPPKGPNSGNTIYF
>.|TRBJ2-2|TRBV7-7|TRBD1
TGTGCTAGCAGCCCGACAGGGAGAAGCGGGGAGCTGTTTTTT
CASSPTGRSGELFF
>.|TRBJ2-1|TRBV12-1|.
TGTGCCAGCAGCAAACGGGGACTAGCGGAGTCTTCAGGGGGTTACAATGAGCAGTTCTTC
CASSKRGLAESSGGYNEQFF
>.|TRBJ2-2|TRBV15|.
TGTGCCACCAGCAGAGATAGAGTGAGGGTCCGGAACACCGGGGAGCTGTTTTTT
CATSRDRVRVRNTGELFF
>.|TRBJ2-7|TRBV27|TRBD2
TGTGCCAGCAGTTTAGTCGGCGGGAGGGCCCCCTACGAGCAGTACTTC
CASSLVGGRAPYEQYF
>.|TRBJ1-2|TRBV15|.
TGTGCCACCAGCAGACCCCAACAGGTCGATGGCTACACCTTC
CATSRPQQVDGYTF
>.|TRBJ2-5|TRBV27|.
TGTGCCAGCAGGTGTCAGGGTCCAGATGAGACCCAGTACTTC
CASRCQGPDETQYF
>.|TRBJ2-1|TRBV7-6|TRBD2
TGTGCCAGCAGCCCGAGCGGGAGCGCCAATGAGCAGTTCTTC
CASSPSGSANEQFF
>.|TRBJ2-2|TRBV27|.
TGTGCCAGCAGCAGGATAGCGGCCGTCCCCGGGGAGCTGTTTTTT
CASSRIAAVPGELFF
>.|TRBJ2-1|TRBV4-2|.
TGTGCCAGCAGCCGTGACGGGTCCGGTGAGCAGTTCTTC
CASSRDGSGEQFF
>.|TRBJ2-2|TRBV10-3|.
TGTGCCATCAGAGGCGAGGAATCTACCGGGGAGCTGTTTTTT
CAIRGEESTGELFF
>few|TRBJ2-7|TRBV5-1|TRBD1
TGCGCCAGCAGCGCGGATGAGGGGGCAGTTGGGAAGAACGAGCAGTACTTC
CASSADEGAVGKNEQYF
>.|TRBJ2-7|TRBV4-3|TRBD2
TGCGCCAGCAGCCGCGAAAAGACTAGCGGGGATTCCTACGAGCAGTACTTC
CASSREKTSGDSYEQYF
>.|TRBJ2-1|TRBV19|TRBD2
TGTGCCAGTAGCAAAGGGACTAGCGGTTACAATGAGCAGTTCTTC
CASSKGTSGYNEQFF